The present T cell receptor (beta chain) was sequenced within a study of blood T cell repertoires in COVID-19 (dated by TCRdb to 2020 to 2022). Notes on the research overall: The collaborator samples originated in the United States, Italy and Spain and spanned the acute and convalescent phases of COVID-19. The repertoires were released in a freely available public database meant as a resource for research on the immune response to SARS-CoV-2. Samples were obtained from the ongoing ImmuneRACE study (first 160 participants) and from about 1,300 subjects provided by 6 global collaborators. Sample metadata almost always included a de-identified subject ID, COVID-19 status, age in years and sex. Where available, HLA class I and class II types were taken from metadata supplied by the sample provider and were not determined by assay-based typing. The material from the prospective study consisted of cDNA or gDNA derived from T cells, B-cell-depleted T cells, or PBMCs. Subjects who had been exposed to COVID-19, were actively infected with it, or had recovered from it provided the deeply sampled blood TCRbeta repertoires that made up the dataset. The study at large found these results: The amount of clinical and demographic metadata varied by source and participant and was provided uncurated.

TCRbeta CDR3 regions were amplified from genomic DNA by means of the immunoSEQ Assay, a bias-controlled multiplex PCR. The authors processed their data as follows. Within the assay, amplification of reference gene primers was used to estimate how many nucleated cells each sample contained. To quantify the absolute abundance of each unique TCRbeta CDR3 rearrangement, sequence reads were collapsed and filtered. For each sample, productive Simpson clonality was calculated as the square root of Simpson's diversity index across productive rearrangements. TCRdb re-hosts the immuneACCESS table, in-frame sequences only. Its copies lack some clones; in the studies checked, an unresolved V gene accounts for under half of them, and the cause for the rest is not known. That table is the source of V, J and clone size, and D and trimming were worked out from the DNA. This sample holds under 300,000 clones; roughly 86% were observed only once. The leading ten clones occupy around 3.6% of the sample.

Concerning this clone: The target of this receptor is not known. There are no base qualities to consult, and no much larger clone falls within one base.

Collaborating institutions collected whole blood in K2EDTA tubes following their own protocols. For TCRbeta analysis, collaborator samples were shipped as frozen whole blood, as isolated PBMCs, or as DNA extracted from either sample type. The CDR3 goes from the cysteine to the phenylalanine over 14 residues. The sequence is cut down to CDR3 DNA, 42 bases in frame from base 1. CDR1 MNHEY and CDR2 SVGAGI are derived from the germline V gene. Between the V and J ends, shortened by 7 bases and 0 bases respectively, the junction contains 10 bases. The sequenced material came from peripheral blood. The V and J genes are TRBV6-5 and TRBJ1-5, with the D gene not clear enough to name. The receptor comes from a man between 18 and 29 years old with active or convalescent COVID-19. The CDR3 in this case is CASTATLSNQPQHF. The nucleotides read TGTGCCAGCACCGCGACACTTAGCAATCAGCCCCAGCATTTT.